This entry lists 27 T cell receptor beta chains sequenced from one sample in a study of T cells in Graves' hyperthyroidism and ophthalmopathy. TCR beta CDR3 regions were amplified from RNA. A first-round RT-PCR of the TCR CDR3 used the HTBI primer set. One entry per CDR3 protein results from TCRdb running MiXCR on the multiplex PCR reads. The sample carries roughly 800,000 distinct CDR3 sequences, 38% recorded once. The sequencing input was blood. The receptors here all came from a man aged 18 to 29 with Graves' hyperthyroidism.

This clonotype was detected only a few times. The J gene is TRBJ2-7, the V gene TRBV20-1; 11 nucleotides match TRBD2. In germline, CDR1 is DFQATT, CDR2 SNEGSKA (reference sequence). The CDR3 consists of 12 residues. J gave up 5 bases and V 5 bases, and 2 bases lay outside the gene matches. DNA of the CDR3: TGCAGTGCTGTGACTAGCGGGAACGAGCAGTACTTC. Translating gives CSAVTSGNEQYF.

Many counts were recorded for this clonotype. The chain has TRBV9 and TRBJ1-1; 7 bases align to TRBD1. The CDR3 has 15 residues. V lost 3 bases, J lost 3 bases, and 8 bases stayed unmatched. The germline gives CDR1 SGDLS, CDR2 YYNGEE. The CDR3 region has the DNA TGTGCCAGCAGCGCGGGACAGTATGATTACACTGAAGCTTTCTTT. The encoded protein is CASSAGQYDYTEAFF.

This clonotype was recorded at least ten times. CDR3 sequence: CASRSTGTRSETQYF. DNA of the CDR3: TGTGCCAGCAGGAGTACCGGGACACGTAGCGAGACCCAGTACTTC. The rearrangement uses TRBV7-2 and TRBJ2-5; tentatively, D is TRBD1 (6 bases). V lost 6 bases, J lost 5 bases, and 19 bases lay in between. The V gene's germline CDR1 is SGHTA and CDR2 FQGNSA. CDR3 size: 15 residues. The whole variable domain, remainder taken from reference TRBV7-2 and TRBJ2-5, is GAGVSQSPSNKVTEKGKDVELRCDPISGHTALYWYRQSLGQGLEFLIYFQGNSAPDKSGLPSDRFSAERTGGSVSTLTIQRTQQEDSAVYLCASRSTGTRSETQYFGPGTRLLVL.

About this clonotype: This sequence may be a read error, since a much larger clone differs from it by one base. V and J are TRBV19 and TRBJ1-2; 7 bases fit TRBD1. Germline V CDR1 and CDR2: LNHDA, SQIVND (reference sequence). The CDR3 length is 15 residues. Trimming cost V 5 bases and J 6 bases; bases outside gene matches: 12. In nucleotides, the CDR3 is TGTGCCAGTAGTTCGCACCCGGACAGGAACCATGGCTACACCTTC. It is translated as CASSSHPDRNHGYTF. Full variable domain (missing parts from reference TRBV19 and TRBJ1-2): DGGITQSPKYLFRKEGQNVTLSCEQNLNHDAMYWYRQDPGQGLRLIYYSQIVNDFQKGDIAEGYSVSREKKESFPLTVTSAQKNPTAFYLCASSSHPDRNHGYTFGSGTRLTVV.

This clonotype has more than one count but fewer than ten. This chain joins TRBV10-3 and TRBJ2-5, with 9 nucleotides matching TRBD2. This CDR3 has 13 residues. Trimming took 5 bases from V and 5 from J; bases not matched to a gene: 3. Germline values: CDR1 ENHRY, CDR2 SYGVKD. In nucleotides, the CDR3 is TGTGCCATCAGTTCCGGGACTAGCGAGACCCAGTACTTC. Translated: CAISSGTSETQYF.

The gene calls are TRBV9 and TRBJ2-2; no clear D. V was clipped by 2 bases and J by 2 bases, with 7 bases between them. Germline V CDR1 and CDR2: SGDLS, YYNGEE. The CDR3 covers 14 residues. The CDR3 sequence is CASSVRRNTGELFF. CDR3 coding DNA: TGTGCCAGCAGCGTTAGGAGAAACACCGGGGAGCTGTTTTTT.

CDR3 protein: CSVGGGVYYGYTF. The CDR3 DNA reads TGCAGCGTTGGAGGAGGGGTATACTATGGCTACACCTTC. The V call is TRBV29-1, the J call TRBJ1-2, with a possible D match to TRBD1 (5 bases). The germline gives CDR1 SQVTM, CDR2 ANQGSEA. The CDR3 consists of 13 residues. The V and J ends lost 4 bases and 3 bases respectively, with 12 bases between them.

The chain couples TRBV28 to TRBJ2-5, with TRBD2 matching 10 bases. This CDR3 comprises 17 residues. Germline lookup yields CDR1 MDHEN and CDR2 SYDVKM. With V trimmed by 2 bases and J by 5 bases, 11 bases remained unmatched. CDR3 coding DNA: TGTGCCAGCAGTTTACTAGCTAGCGGGAGTCAGTGGGAGACCCAGTACTTC. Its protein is CASSLLASGSQWETQYF.

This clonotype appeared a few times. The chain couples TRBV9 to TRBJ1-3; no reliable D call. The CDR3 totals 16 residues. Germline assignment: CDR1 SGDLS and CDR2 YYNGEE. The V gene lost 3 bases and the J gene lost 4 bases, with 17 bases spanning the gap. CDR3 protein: CASSGAPGGQGNTIYF. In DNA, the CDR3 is TGTGCCAGCAGCGGAGCTCCGGGAGGCCAAGGAAACACCATATATTTT. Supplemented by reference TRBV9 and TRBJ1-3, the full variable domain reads DSGVTQTPKHLITATGQRVTLRCSPRSGDLSVYWYQQSLDQGLQFLIQYYNGEERAKGNILERFSAQQFPDLHSELNLSSLELGDSALYFCASSGAPGGQGNTIYFGEGSWLTVV.

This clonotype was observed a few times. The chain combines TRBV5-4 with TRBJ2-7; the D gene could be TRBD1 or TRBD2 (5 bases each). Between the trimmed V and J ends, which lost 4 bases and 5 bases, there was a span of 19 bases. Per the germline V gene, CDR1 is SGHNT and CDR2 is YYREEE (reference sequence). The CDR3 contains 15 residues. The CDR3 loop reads CASSQGRTWANEQYF. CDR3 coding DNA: TGTGCCAGCAGCCAGGGTAGGACTTGGGCGAACGAGCAGTACTTC.

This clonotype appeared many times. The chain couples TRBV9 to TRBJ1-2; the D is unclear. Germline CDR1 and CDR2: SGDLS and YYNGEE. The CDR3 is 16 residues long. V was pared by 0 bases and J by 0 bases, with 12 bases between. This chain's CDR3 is CASSVDGAAANYGYTF. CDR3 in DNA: TGTGCCAGCAGCGTAGATGGAGCTGCAGCTAACTATGGCTACACCTTC.

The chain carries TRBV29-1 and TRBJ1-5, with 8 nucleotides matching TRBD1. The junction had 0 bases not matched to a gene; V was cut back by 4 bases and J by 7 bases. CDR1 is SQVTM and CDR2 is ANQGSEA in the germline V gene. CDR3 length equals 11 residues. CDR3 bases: TGCAGCGTTGGACAGGGGCAGCCCCAGCATTTT. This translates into CSVGQGQPQHF.

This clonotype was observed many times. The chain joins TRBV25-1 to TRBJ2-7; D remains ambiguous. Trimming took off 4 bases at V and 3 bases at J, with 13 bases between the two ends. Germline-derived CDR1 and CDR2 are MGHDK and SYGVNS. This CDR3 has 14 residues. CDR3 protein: CASSGPMTLYEQYF. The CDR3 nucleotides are TGTGCCAGCAGTGGTCCCATGACCCTCTACGAGCAGTACTTC.

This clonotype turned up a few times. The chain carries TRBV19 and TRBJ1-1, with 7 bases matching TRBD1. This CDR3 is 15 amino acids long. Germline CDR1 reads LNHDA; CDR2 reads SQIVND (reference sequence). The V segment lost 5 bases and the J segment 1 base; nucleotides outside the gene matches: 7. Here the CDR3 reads CASSGQTGPNTEAFF. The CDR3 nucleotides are TGTGCCAGTAGTGGACAGACAGGGCCGAACACTGAAGCTTTCTTT.

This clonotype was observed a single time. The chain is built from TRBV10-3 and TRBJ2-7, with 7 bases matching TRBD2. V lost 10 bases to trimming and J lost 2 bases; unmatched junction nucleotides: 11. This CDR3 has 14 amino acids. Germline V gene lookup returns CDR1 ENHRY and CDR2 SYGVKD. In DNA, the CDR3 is TGTGCCAGCCGAGGCCAGCGGGGACCCTACGAGCAGTACTTC. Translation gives CASRGQRGPYEQYF.

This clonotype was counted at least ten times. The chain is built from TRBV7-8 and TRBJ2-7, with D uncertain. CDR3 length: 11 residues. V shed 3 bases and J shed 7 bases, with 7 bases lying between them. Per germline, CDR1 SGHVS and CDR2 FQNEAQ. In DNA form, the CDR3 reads TGTGCCAGCAGCTTGGCGGAAGAGCAGTACTTC. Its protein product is CASSLAEEQYF.

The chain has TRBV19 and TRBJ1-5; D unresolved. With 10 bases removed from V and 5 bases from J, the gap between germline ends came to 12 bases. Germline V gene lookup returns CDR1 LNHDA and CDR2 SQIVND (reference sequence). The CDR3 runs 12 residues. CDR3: CAKPRRYQPQHF. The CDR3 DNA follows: TGTGCCAAACCCCGGAGGTATCAGCCCCAGCATTTT.

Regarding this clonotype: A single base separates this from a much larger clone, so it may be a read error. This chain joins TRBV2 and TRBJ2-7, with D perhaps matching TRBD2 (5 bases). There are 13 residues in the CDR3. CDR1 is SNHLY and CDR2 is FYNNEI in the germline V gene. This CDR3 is CANSEGGTYEQYF. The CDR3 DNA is TGTGCCAACAGTGAGGGCGGAACCTACGAGCAGTACTTC.

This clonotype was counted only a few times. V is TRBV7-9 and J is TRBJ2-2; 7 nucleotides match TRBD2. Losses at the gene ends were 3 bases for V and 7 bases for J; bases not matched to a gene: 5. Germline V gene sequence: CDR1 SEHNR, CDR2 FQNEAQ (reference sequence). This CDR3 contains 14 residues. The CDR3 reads CASSFQGGSGELFF. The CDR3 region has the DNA TGTGCCAGCAGCTTCCAAGGCGGGAGCGGGGAGCTGTTTTTT.

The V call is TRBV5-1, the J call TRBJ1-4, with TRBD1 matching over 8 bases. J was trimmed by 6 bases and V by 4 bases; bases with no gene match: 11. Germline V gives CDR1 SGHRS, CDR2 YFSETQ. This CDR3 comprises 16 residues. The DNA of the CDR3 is TGCGCCAGCAGCGGAGGGACCGGGACAGGATATGAAAAACTGTTTTTT. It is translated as CASSGGTGTGYEKLFF.

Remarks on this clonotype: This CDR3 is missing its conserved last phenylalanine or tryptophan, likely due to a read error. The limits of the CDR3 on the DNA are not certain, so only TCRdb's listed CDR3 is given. CDR3 in amino acids: CASSRGGEFYAFH. This chain connects TRBV28 to TRBJ1-6; the table gives TRBD1 as D, unverified against the DNA. Germline-derived CDR1 and CDR2 are MDHEN and SYDVKM. The CDR3 length is 13 residues, termini included.

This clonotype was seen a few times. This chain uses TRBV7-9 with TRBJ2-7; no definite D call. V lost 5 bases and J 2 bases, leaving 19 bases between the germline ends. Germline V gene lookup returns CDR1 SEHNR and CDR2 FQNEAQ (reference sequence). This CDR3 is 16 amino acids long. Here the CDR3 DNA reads TGTGCCAGCAGCCAAGAGTACGCACAGTTTACCTACGAGCAGTACTTC. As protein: CASSQEYAQFTYEQYF.

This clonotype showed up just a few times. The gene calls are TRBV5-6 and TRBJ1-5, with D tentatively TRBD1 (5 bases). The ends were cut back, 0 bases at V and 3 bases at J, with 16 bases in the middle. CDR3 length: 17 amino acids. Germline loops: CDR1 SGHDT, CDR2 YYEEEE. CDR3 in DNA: TGTGCCAGCAGCTTGGCCTCCCGCCGGGGCCCCAATCAGCCCCAGCATTTT. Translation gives CASSLASRRGPNQPQHF. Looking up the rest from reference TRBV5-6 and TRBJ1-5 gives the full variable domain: DAGVTQSPTHLIKTRGQQVTLRCSPKSGHDTVSWYQQALGQGPQFIFQYYEEEERQRGNFPDRFSGHQFPNYSSELNVNALLLGDSALYLCASSLASRRGPNQPQHFGDGTRLSIL.

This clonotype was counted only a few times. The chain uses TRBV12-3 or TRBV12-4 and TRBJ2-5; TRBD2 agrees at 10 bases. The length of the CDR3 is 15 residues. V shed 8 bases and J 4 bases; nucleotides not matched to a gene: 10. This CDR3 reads CASLPGLAIGETQYF. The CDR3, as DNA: TGTGCCAGCCTTCCGGGACTAGCGATAGGAGAGACCCAGTACTTC.

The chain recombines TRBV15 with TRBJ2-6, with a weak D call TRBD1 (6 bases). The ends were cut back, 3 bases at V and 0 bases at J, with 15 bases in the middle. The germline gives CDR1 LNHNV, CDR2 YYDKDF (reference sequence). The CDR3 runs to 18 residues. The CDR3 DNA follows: TGTGCCACCAGCAGTGGGGGCAGGGTTGTCTCTGGGGCCAACGTCCTGACTTTC. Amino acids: CATSSGGRVVSGANVLTF.

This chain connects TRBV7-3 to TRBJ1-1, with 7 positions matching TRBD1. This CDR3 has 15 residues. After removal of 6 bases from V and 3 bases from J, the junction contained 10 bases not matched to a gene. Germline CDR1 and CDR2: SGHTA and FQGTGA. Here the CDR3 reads CASSLQGYRDTEAFF. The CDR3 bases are TGTGCCAGCAGTTTACAGGGGTATAGGGACACTGAAGCTTTCTTT. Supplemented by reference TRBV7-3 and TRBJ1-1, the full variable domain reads GAGVSQTPSNKVTEKGKYVELRCDPISGHTALYWYRQSLGQGPEFLIYFQGTGAADDSGLPNDRFFAVRPEGSVSTLKIQRTERGDSAVYLCASSLQGYRDTEAFFGQGTRLTVV.

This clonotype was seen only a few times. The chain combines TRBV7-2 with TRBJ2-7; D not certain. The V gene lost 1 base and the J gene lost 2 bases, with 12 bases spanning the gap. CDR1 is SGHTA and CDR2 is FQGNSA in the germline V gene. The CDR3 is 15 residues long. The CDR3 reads CASSLGGSTTYEQYF. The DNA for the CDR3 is TGTGCCAGCAGCTTAGGTGGTTCCACAACCTACGAGCAGTACTTC. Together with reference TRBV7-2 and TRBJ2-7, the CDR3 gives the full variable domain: GAGVSQSPSNKVTEKGKDVELRCDPISGHTALYWYRQSLGQGLEFLIYFQGNSAPDKSGLPSDRFSAERTGGSVSTLTIQRTQQEDSAVYLCASSLGGSTTYEQYFGPGTRLTVT.